The present entry profiles one T cell receptor beta chain with its context. These data belong to a study of blood T cell repertoires in COVID-19. Study information: T cells, B-cell-depleted T cells, or PBMCs supplied cDNA or gDNA.

Looked up from germline, CDR1 is SGHDT and CDR2 is YYEEEE. V gave up 7 bases and J gave up 5 bases, with 13 bases separating them. The CDR3 is 14 amino acids. Original methodology: Cell counts per sample came from amplifying reference gene primers. The data were produced by immunoSEQ multiplex PCR, yet TCRdb's version contains in-frame clones alone and is incomplete. That table is the source of V, J and clone size, and D and trimming were worked out from the DNA. This repertoire shows some 120,000 clones, approximately 83% found once; its top ten account for 16%. The sequenced material came from peripheral blood. This receptor was obtained from a woman aged 45 to 65 with acute or convalescent COVID-19. The chain links TRBV5-6 to TRBJ1-6, with D possibly matching TRBD1 (6 bases). Here the CDR3 DNA reads TGTGCCAGCGTCCAGGGGCCTCATAATTCACCCCTCCACTTT. It is translated as CASVQGPHNSPLHF.